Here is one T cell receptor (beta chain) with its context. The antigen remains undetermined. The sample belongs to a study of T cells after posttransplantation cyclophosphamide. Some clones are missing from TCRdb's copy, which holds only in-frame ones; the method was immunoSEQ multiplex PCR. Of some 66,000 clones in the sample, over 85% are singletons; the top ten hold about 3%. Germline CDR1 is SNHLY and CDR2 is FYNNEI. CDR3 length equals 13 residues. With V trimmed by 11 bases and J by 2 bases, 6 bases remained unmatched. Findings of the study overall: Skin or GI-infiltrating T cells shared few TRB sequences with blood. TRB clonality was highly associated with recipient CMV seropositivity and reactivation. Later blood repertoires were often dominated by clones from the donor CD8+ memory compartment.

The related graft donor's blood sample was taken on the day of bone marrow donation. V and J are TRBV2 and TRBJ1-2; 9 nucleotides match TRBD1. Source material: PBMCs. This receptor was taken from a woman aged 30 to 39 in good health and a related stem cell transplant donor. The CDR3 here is CAGAGQGNYGYTF. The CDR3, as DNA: TGTGCCGGAGCCGGACAGGGGAACTATGGCTACACCTTC.